Shown below are 5 T cell receptor beta chains from a single sample sequenced in a study of blood T cell repertoires in COVID-19. Method: immunoSEQ multiplex PCR; TCRdb's copy keeps in-frame clones and lacks some. The table lists around 270,000 clones, approximately 89% of them singletons. The sample was peripheral blood. Receptors were obtained from a woman aged 50 to 60 with acute or convalescent COVID-19.

The chain couples TRBV10-3 to TRBJ2-2, with D maybe TRBD2 (5 bases). Germline lookup yields CDR1 ENHRY and CDR2 SYGVKD. The CDR3 runs 16 residues. Trimming took 10 bases from V and 0 from J, leaving 18 bases between them. The CDR3 nucleotides read TGTGCCACCACGCCCCATAGCGAGGCGAACACCGGGGAGCTGTTTTTT. This encodes CATTPHSEANTGELFF.

The DNA for the CDR3 is TGCGCCAGCAGCCTGCGGGAGGGCCCAGAGACCCAGTACTTC. Its protein product is CASSLREGPETQYF. The chain recombines TRBV5-1 with TRBJ2-5; TRBD2 agrees at 9 bases. The germline CDR1 and CDR2 sequences are SGHRS and YFSETQ. The J segment lost 4 bases and the V segment lost 4 bases, leaving 5 bases of the junction unmatched. This CDR3 contains 14 residues. Variable domain in full (rest from reference TRBV5-1 and TRBJ2-5): KAGVTQTPRYLIKTRGQQVTLSCSPISGHRSVSWYQQTPGQGLQFLFEYFSETQRNKGNFPGRFSGRQFSNSRSEMNVSTLELGDSALYLCASSLREGPETQYFGPGTRLLVL.

The chain employs TRBV5-6 and TRBJ2-7; 10 bases align to TRBD2. Germline V gene sequence: CDR1 SGHDT, CDR2 YYEEEE. CDR3 length: 17 residues. V shed 6 bases and J 0 bases; nucleotides not matched to a gene: 12. The CDR3 reads CASIPSGGLASSYEQYF. In nucleotides, the CDR3 is TGTGCCAGCATCCCCAGTGGGGGACTAGCGTCCTCCTACGAGCAGTACTTC. Variable domain in full (rest from reference TRBV5-6 and TRBJ2-7): DAGVTQSPTHLIKTRGQQVTLRCSPKSGHDTVSWYQQALGQGPQFIFQYYEEEERQRGNFPDRFSGHQFPNYSSELNVNALLLGDSALYLCASIPSGGLASSYEQYFGPGTRLTVT.

This clone was recorded only once. At one boundary the junction diverges from the germline segment, which might be a read error. The CDR3: CASSQEIGVKDTQYF. The CDR3 DNA sequence: TGTGCCAGCAGCCAAGAAATCGGGGTTAAAGATACCCAGTACTTC. V is TRBV4-2 and J is TRBJ2-5, with D perhaps matching TRBD2 (5 bases). CDR3 size: 15 residues. Per germline, CDR1 LGHNA and CDR2 YNFKEQ.

The chain recombines TRBV2 with TRBJ1-4, with a tentative D call TRBD1 (6 bases). CDR1 and CDR2 from the germline V gene are SNHLY and FYNNEI. With 7 bases removed from V and 6 bases from J, the gap between germline ends came to 15 bases. The length of the CDR3 is 14 residues. CDR3 loop: CASIIQGHDEKLFF. The CDR3 coding sequence is TGTGCCAGCATTATACAGGGTCACGATGAAAAACTGTTTTTT. Combining the CDR3 with reference TRBV2 and TRBJ1-4 gives the whole variable domain EPEVTQTPSHQVTQMGQEVILRCVPISNHLYFYWYRQILGQKVEFLVSFYNNEISEKSEIFDDQFSVERPDGSNFTLKIRSTKLEDSAMYFCASIIQGHDEKLFFGSGTQLSVL.